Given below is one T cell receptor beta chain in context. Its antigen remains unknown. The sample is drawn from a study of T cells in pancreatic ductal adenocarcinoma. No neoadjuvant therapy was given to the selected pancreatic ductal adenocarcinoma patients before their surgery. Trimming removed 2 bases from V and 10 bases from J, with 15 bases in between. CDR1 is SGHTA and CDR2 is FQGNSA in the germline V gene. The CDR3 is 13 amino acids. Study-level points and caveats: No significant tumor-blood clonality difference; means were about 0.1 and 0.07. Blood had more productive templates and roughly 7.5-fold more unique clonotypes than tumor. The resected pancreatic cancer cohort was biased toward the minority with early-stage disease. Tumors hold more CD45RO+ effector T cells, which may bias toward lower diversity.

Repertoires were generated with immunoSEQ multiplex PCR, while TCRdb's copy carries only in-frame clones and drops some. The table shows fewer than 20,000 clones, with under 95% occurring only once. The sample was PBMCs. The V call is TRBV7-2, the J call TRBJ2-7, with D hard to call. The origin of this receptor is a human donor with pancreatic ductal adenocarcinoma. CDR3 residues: CASSLSPLTSQYF. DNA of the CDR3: TGTGCCAGCAGCTTATCCCCCCTAACAAGTCAGTACTTC.